Listed below are T cell receptor beta chains from one sample, sequenced in a study of CXCR3-negative and CXCR3-positive naive CD8 T cells. Following a re-call of the 5' RACE reads, TCRdb has one entry per CDR3 protein and lacks DNA. Here the sample table reports more than 50,000 distinct CDR3 sequences. The specimen was naive CXCR3- CD8+ T cells from blood. The receptors derive from a human donor in good health. Some clones in this sample may be carry-over from other donors' samples. Both conserved end residues are part of each CDR3. Size tells how often a clone was seen (once, few, many) or the class of an expanded clone, and some rows leave it out.

clone size,V gene,J gene,CDR3 protein
-,TRBV29-1,TRBJ2-1,CRVYGMAGTLDNEQFF
-,TRBV10-3,TRBJ2-1,CAISESWTSGGHNEQFF
-,TRBV6-6,TRBJ2-7,CASSYLANEQYF
-,TRBV27,TRBJ2-7,CASSPRGSASYEQYF
-,TRBV6-6,TRBJ1-2,CASTFSGYTYGYTF
-,TRBV27,TRBJ2-1,CASSWGLAGDLDYNEQFF
-,TRBV28,TRBJ1-2,CASRDSTEGEYGYTF
-,TRBV11-2,TRBJ2-3,CASSFAGDVKQYF
-,TRBV11-2,TRBJ2-2,CASSLALWAPNTGELFF
-,TRBV29-1,TRBJ2-3,CSVEVQGRDTQYF
-,TRBV6-2/TRBV6-3,TRBJ2-1,CASSYSPSWGNEQFF
-,TRBV11-2,TRBJ2-2,CASSWTGPGELFF
-,TRBV20-1,TRBJ2-7,CSATTGLDYEQYF
-,TRBV5-8,TRBJ2-1,CASSFRLAGGNEQFF
-,TRBV15,TRBJ1-5,CATSRGTGGNQPQHF
-,TRBV7-9,TRBJ2-3,CASSTDDRGADTQYF
-,TRBV5-8,TRBJ2-5,CASSLVAGDQETQYF
-,TRBV7-9,TRBJ2-3,CASSLKVVDTQYF
-,TRBV21-1,TRBJ1-1,CASSKCPRGDNTEAFF
-,TRBV7-9,TRBJ2-5,CASSFRLADQETQYF
-,TRBV6-4,TRBJ2-1,CASSDTSRAAEQFF
medium-sized,TRBV4-1,TRBJ2-7,CASSQEREMTYEQYF
-,TRBV5-1,TRBJ2-7,CASSLDRLAYEQYF
-,TRBV12-3/TRBV12-4,TRBJ1-1,CASGTGGVWNTEAFF
-,TRBV28,TRBJ2-7,CASISSGRRNEQYF
-,TRBV7-8,TRBJ2-2,CASSAYRGTGELFF
-,TRBV28,TRBJ2-7,CASTPGSYEQYF
-,TRBV4-2,TRBJ1-2,CASMPVGGDYGYTF
-,TRBV29-1,TRBJ2-7,CSVEELAGVHYEQYF
-,TRBV28,TRBJ2-7,CASRNEEGVSYEQYF
-,TRBV29-1,TRBJ1-1,CSVEEPGVINTEAFF
-,TRBV4-3,TRBJ2-7,CASSQDGPGQFGNYEQYF
-,TRBV14,TRBJ1-1,CASSGGISRDTEAFF